This TCR beta chain was documented in a study of T cell responses to AZD1222 COVID-19 vaccine. The count of this clone is one. Its cognate antigen is unknown. Sequencing used immunoSEQ multiplex PCR; TCRdb keeps in-frame clones, though not all of them. The sample comprises about 110,000 clones, 92% of which are singletons, and approximately 1.1% rests with the top ten. Germline loops: CDR1 LGHDT, CDR2 YNNKEL (reference sequence). V was clipped by 5 bases and J by 3 bases, with 14 bases between them. The CDR3 contains 14 residues. Study conclusions and caveats: All repertoire sampling was performed exclusively after the peak T cell response. The study reported that nearly half of spike-specific TCRs target unmutated variant regions. Clonal diversity was possibly underestimated; the donors were predominantly white British and more often female.

The V gene is TRBV3-1 (or the pseudogene TRBV3-2), the J gene TRBJ2-7; D is ambiguous. This material consisted of peripheral blood, taken on day 0 of AZD1222 vaccination. This TCR derives from an adult in good health. The CDR3 region is CASSLSPGYYEQYF. Here the CDR3 DNA reads TGTGCCAGCAGCTTAAGTCCCGGCTACTACGAGCAGTACTTC.